This T cell receptor beta chain was sequenced for a study of CD8 T cells in Susac syndrome. Diagnostic criteria defined recently for definite or probable disease were met by the Susac syndrome patients. The CDR3 is 15 residues long. Germline V CDR1 and CDR2: LGHNA, YNFKEQ. V lost 0 bases and J 7 bases, leaving 13 bases between the germline ends. Overall study findings and caveats: It was acknowledged in the study that the number of individuals who were included in its TCR sequencing and HLA analysis was relatively small.

The RNA, roughly 0.45 to 1 ug, was put through reverse transcription using random hexamers. TCRdb independently ran MiXCR on the immunoSEQ multiplex PCR reads; one entry per CDR3 protein. The sample carries 160,000 or so distinct CDR3 sequences, 85% to 95% recorded once. This clonotype has just one count. The antigen is undetermined. Sample: CD4+ T cells from PBMCs. This TCR derives from a human donor with Susac syndrome. The rearrangement uses TRBV4-2 and TRBJ2-4; D tentatively fits TRBD1 or TRBD2 (7 bases each). This CDR3 is CASSQEFQGGNIQYF. The CDR3 bases are TGTGCCAGCAGCCAAGAATTTCAGGGGGGGAACATTCAGTACTTC.